A selection of T cell receptor beta chains follows, all from one sample in a study of T-cell reconstitution after alpha-beta-depleted transplantation in children. TCRdb used MiXCR to reprocess the PCR reads, holding one entry per CDR3 protein. The sample gives 600,000 to 700,000 distinct CDR3 sequences, 15% to 20% of which show up once; 1.1% is in the top ten. The sequenced sample was PBMCs from the stem cell graft donor, obtained from the stem cell graft. The receptor source for this set is a human donor who donated a stem cell graft to a child with acute myeloid leukemia. CDR3s include the opening cysteine and the closing phenylalanine or tryptophan. A D gene is named only where the DNA matches it firmly. Clone size is shown for a subset of rows, as once, few, many or a class of expanded clone.

TRBV6-5,TRBJ1-2,many,NA,TGTGCCAGTTCCGGGACTTATGGCTACACCTTC,CASSGTYGYTF
TRBV12-3/TRBV12-4,TRBJ2-7,few,TRBD2,TGTGCCAGCAGTTTGGGACTAGCGGGGTCCTACGAGCAGTACTTC,CASSLGLAGSYEQYF
TRBV12-3/TRBV12-4,TRBJ1-1,NA,NA,TGTGCCAGCAGTTTAGCGGGAGTCTCGGACACTGAAGCTTTCTTT,CASSLAGVSDTEAFF
TRBV20-1,TRBJ1-6,many,TRBD1,TGCAGTGGAAAGGACAGGGGTCATTCACCCCTCCACTTT,CSGKDRGHSPLHF
TRBV12-3/TRBV12-4,TRBJ1-4,NA,TRBD1,TGTGCCAGCAGTACCACGGACAGGGCTGAAAAACTGTTTTTT,CASSTTDRAEKLFF
TRBV20-1,TRBJ1-6,few,NA,TGCAGTGCCCCACCCAGGGGAGGGTTCAATTCACCCCTCCACTTT,CSAPPRGGFNSPLHF
TRBV20-1,TRBJ2-3,many,TRBD2,TGCAGTAGAGCGGGGCCCACAGATACGCAGTATTTT,CSRAGPTDTQYF
TRBV6-5,TRBJ2-7,NA,TRBD1,TGTGCCAGCAGTTCCCCCGGACAGGGGGCTTACGAGCAGTACTTC,CASSSPGQGAYEQYF
TRBV20-1,TRBJ2-5,few,NA,TGCAGTGCTCGGGACTGGCTACAAGAGACCCAGTACTTC,CSARDWLQETQYF
TRBV20-1,TRBJ2-1,many,TRBD2,TGCAGTGCTAGAAGGACTAGTGAGCAGTTCTTC,CSARRTSEQFF
TRBV7-9,TRBJ1-4,few,NA,TGTGCCAGCCGCCTGTGGCAGAATGAAAAACTGTTTTTT,CASRLWQNEKLFF
TRBV6-5,TRBJ1-1,few,NA,TGTGCCAGCAGTTACTCGGGTCCGGTCACTGAAGCTTTCTTT,CASSYSGPVTEAFF
TRBV7-2,TRBJ1-1,NA,TRBD1,TGTGCCAGCAGCTCAAAAGGGACAGTAGGCACTGAAGCTTTCTTT,CASSSKGTVGTEAFF
TRBV6-1,TRBJ1-2,many,NA,TGTGCCAGCAGTGTAGTACGGTTTTCTAACTATGGCTACACCTTC,CASSVVRFSNYGYTF
TRBV4-1,TRBJ2-1,once,TRBD1,TGCGCCAGCAGCCAAGAGGGACAGACCTACAATGAGCAGTTCTTC,CASSQEGQTYNEQFF
TRBV9,TRBJ1-6,many,NA,TGTGCCAGCAGCTTAAGGGGAGATAACGATATTTCACCCCTCCACTTT,CASSLRGDNDISPLHF
TRBV20-1,TRBJ2-1,many,NA,TGCAGTGCTAGAGGCCCTACAGGGTTTAACCACAATGAGCAGTTCTTC,CSARGPTGFNHNEQFF
TRBV7-3,TRBJ2-1,many,NA,TGTGCCAGCAGCCCTGAGCGGGTCAGGGTCAATGAGCAGTTCTTC,CASSPERVRVNEQFF
TRBV11-2,TRBJ1-6,few,NA,TGTGCCAGCAGCCTAGGGACGGGGCGATCACCCCTCCACTTT,CASSLGTGRSPLHF
TRBV29-1,TRBJ2-2,few,NA,TGCAGCGGGCGGCGGGGCGGCCCGAACACCGGGGAGCTGTTTTTT,CSGRRGGPNTGELFF
TRBV12-3/TRBV12-4,TRBJ2-1,many,TRBD2,TGTGCCAGCAGTTTCCTAGGACTAGCGGGGGCTGAGCAGTTCTTC,CASSFLGLAGAEQFF
TRBV4-2,TRBJ2-3,many,TRBD2,TGTGCCAGCAGCGCCACTAGCGGGACCGATACGCAGTATTTT,CASSATSGTDTQYF
TRBV5-1,TRBJ1-2,many,NA,TGCGCCAGCACCACCACGGGGGGACGACATGGCTACACCTTC,CASTTTGGRHGYTF
TRBV9,TRBJ2-2,many,NA,TGTGCCAGCAGCGACCGGACTCGCCCGGACACCGGGGAGCTGTTTTTT,CASSDRTRPDTGELFF
TRBV20-1,TRBJ2-1,many,TRBD2,TGCAGTGCTAGAGATACTCTAGCGGGGGCTGGGGATGAGCAGTTCTTC,CSARDTLAGAGDEQFF
TRBV12-3/TRBV12-4,TRBJ2-3,NA,NA,TGTGCCAGCACCCTCGGGACTCCCAGCACAGATACGCAGTATTTT,CASTLGTPSTDTQYF
TRBV29-1,TRBJ2-3,many,TRBD1,TGCAGCGTTGCCCAGGACAGGAGCACAGATACGCAGTATTTT,CSVAQDRSTDTQYF
TRBV9,TRBJ2-1,NA,NA,TGTGCCAGCAGCGTAGTTGGGGTGGTCGATGAGCAGTTCTTC,CASSVVGVVDEQFF
TRBV12-3/TRBV12-4,TRBJ2-7,few,TRBD1,TGTGCCAGCAGTCCGGGGACAGGGGGTGAGCAGTACTTC,CASSPGTGGEQYF
TRBV29-1,TRBJ2-1,many,NA,TGCAGCGTTGATGGGGAGGGGGATGAGCAGTTCTTC,CSVDGEGDEQFF
TRBV4-1,TRBJ1-2,many,NA,TGCGCCAGCAGCCGGGAGGCCAGGGGCACCTATGGCTACACCTTC,CASSREARGTYGYTF
TRBV7-6,TRBJ2-1,few,NA,TGTGCCAGCAGCCGCACCGACCAGGCGGCCTACAATGAGCAGTTCTTC,CASSRTDQAAYNEQFF
TRBV25-1,TRBJ1-2,many,NA,TGTGCCAGCGGAGTCCTCGGGTATGGCTACACCTTC,CASGVLGYGYTF
TRBV20-1,TRBJ2-1,NA,TRBD2,TGCAGTGCTAGAACCCCCGGGGGGGCGATCAATGAGCAGTTCTTC,CSARTPGGAINEQFF
TRBV7-2,TRBJ1-4,many,TRBD1,TGTGCCAGCAGCTTAGGCAGGGGGGATGAAAAACTGTTTTTT,CASSLGRGDEKLFF
TRBV7-2,TRBJ2-3,many,NA,TGTGCCAGCAGCCAACTGGGCACGGGTACGCAGTATTTT,CASSQLGTGTQYF
TRBV20-1,TRBJ1-2,many,TRBD1,TGCAGTGCTAGAGACGGGGACAGGGTTGGCTACACCTTC,CSARDGDRVGYTF
TRBV20-1,TRBJ2-7,NA,NA,TGCAGTGCTCCCGGGACAAATAATTACGAGCAGTACTTC,CSAPGTNNYEQYF
TRBV24-1,TRBJ1-5,many,TRBD1,TGTGCCACCAGTGATCCAGACAGGGAACAGCCCCAGCATTTT,CATSDPDREQPQHF
TRBV20-1,TRBJ1-2,many,NA,TGCAGTGCTAGACCGGCGGCTAACTATGGCTACACCTTC,CSARPAANYGYTF
TRBV20-1,TRBJ2-4,NA,TRBD1,TGCTGTGGCCCGGGACAGCCGATAGCCAAAAACATTCAGTACTTC,CCGPGQPIAKNIQYF
TRBV5-8,TRBJ2-2,NA,TRBD1,TGTGCCAGCAGCTTGGTGGTGACAGGGGTTGGCGGGACCGGGGAGCTGTTTTTT,CASSLVVTGVGGTGELFF
TRBV7-2,TRBJ2-3,NA,TRBD2,TGTGCCAGCATGCTAGCGGGGTCTAGCACAGATACGCAGTATTTT,CASMLAGSSTDTQYF
TRBV20-1,TRBJ1-5,NA,NA,TGCGGTGCTAGATCGGGGAATCAGCCCCAGCATTTT,CGARSGNQPQHF
TRBV10-2,TRBJ1-3,many,NA,TGCGCCAGCAGCCGGGACACTGGAAACACCATATATTTT,CASSRDTGNTIYF
TRBV7-9,TRBJ2-2,few,NA,TGTGCCAGCAGCAAGACAGCCACCGGGGAGCTGTTTTTT,CASSKTATGELFF
TRBV7-2,TRBJ2-1,few,NA,TGTGCCAGCAGCTTAGCGCCGGCAGAGCCCTACAATGAGCAGTTCTTC,CASSLAPAEPYNEQFF
TRBV5-1,TRBJ2-3,NA,NA,TGCGCCAGCAGCTTGGGCCAGGGTATAGATACGCAGTATTTT,CASSLGQGIDTQYF
TRBV12-3/TRBV12-4,TRBJ2-1,few,NA,TGTGCCAGCACCCCGGGGGACCAGGAGCAGTTCTTC,CASTPGDQEQFF